This T cell receptor beta chain was recovered during a study of metastatic and nonmetastatic thyroid tumors. Study details: The study looked at repertoires side by side in blood and in tumor or nodule tissue from malignant and benign thyroid patients.

Thyroid surgery was preceded by no treatment in any patient. Whole-study findings and limits: Compared with benign nodules, malignant thyroid tumors were reported to have significantly higher TCR beta diversity in both blood and tumor.

Germline V gives CDR1 DFQATT, CDR2 SNEGSKA (reference sequence). V dropped 3 bases and J dropped 3 bases, with 15 bases sitting between them. This CDR3 region has 14 residues. TCRdb reprocessed the PCR reads via MiXCR. The table lists about 62,000 clones, approximately 4.1% of them singletons. This clone occurred many times. The antigen remains unidentified. This TCR was recovered from a female donor with papillary thyroid cancer or a benign thyroid nodule (not recorded which). Some clones in this sample may be carry-over from other donors' samples. The material sequenced was blood. This chain uses TRBV20-1 with TRBJ2-7; D is undetermined. In nucleotides, the CDR3 is TGCAGTGCTAGGTCGCGCGGCAATCACTACGAGCAGTACTTC. It encodes CSARSRGNHYEQYF.